These 19 T cell receptor beta chains were sequenced from one sample in a study of cytomegalovirus exposure and HLA in healthy donors. Vbeta (60) and Jbeta (13) primers were used in the PCR. This table comes from immunoSEQ multiplex PCR, and its TCRdb copy is limited to in-frame clones, with some not included. The data hold about 130,000 clones, with about four fifths observed a single time. Sequencing was performed on PBMCs. The receptors shown here come from a man aged 25 to 45 in good health.

This chain links TRBV19 with TRBJ1-1; perhaps TRBD1 as D (6 bases). Germline V gene sequence: CDR1 LNHDA, CDR2 SQIVND (reference sequence). Trimming took 9 bases from V and 5 from J, leaving 25 bases between them. This CDR3 contains 16 residues. The CDR3 protein is CASLSRGRGEHTEAFF. CDR3 bases: TGTGCCAGCCTCTCCAGAGGCAGGGGCGAGCATACTGAAGCTTTCTTT.

The V and J genes are TRBV11-2 and TRBJ2-1, with D possibly being TRBD1 (6 bases). The V gene's germline CDR1 is SGHAT and CDR2 FQNNGV. CDR3 size: 14 residues. With 5 bases removed from V and 6 bases from J, the gap between germline ends came to 14 bases. This CDR3 is CASSRQTGSNEQFF. CDR3 sequence (DNA): TGTGCCAGCAGCCGTCAAACAGGGAGCAATGAGCAGTTCTTC.

This clone was seen once. The chain carries TRBV14 and TRBJ1-1; TRBD1 aligns across 7 bases. Looked up from germline, CDR1 is SGHDN and CDR2 is FVKESK. V lost 3 bases, J lost 6 bases, and 7 bases stayed unmatched. The CDR3 runs to 14 residues. CDR3 sequence: CASSQRTGAAEAFF. For the CDR3, the DNA is TGTGCCAGCAGCCAGCGGACAGGTGCGGCTGAAGCTTTCTTT.

The genes are TRBV5-1 and TRBJ2-3; the match to TRBD2 covers 7 bases. V gave up 0 bases and J gave up 2 bases; unmatched junction bases: 0. The CDR3 extends over 14 amino acids. Germline V gene lookup returns CDR1 SGHRS and CDR2 YFSETQ. For the CDR3, the DNA is TGCGCCAGCAGCTTGGGGGACTACACAGATACGCAGTATTTT. The encoded protein is CASSLGDYTDTQYF. The full variable domain, its missing parts supplied by reference TRBV5-1 and TRBJ2-3, is KAGVTQTPRYLIKTRGQQVTLSCSPISGHRSVSWYQQTPGQGLQFLFEYFSETQRNKGNFPGRFSGRQFSNSRSEMNVSTLELGDSALYLCASSLGDYTDTQYFGPGTRLTVL.

The chain employs TRBV9 and TRBJ2-1; D ambiguous. The CDR3 totals 15 residues. Germline lookup yields CDR1 SGDLS and CDR2 YYNGEE. Trimming took 2 bases from V and 1 from J, leaving 10 bases between them. CDR3 sequence: CASSVSGGSYNEQFF. In nucleotides, the CDR3 is TGTGCCAGCAGCGTTTCCGGCGGATCCTACAATGAGCAGTTCTTC.

The V and J genes are TRBV27 and TRBJ1-1; no definite D call. Germline lookup yields CDR1 MNHEY and CDR2 SMNVEV (reference sequence). CDR3 length: 13 residues. Trimming took off 3 bases at V and 1 base at J, with 6 bases between the two ends. The CDR3 DNA reads TGTGCCAGCAGTTTTTCCCGGAACACTGAAGCTTTCTTT. As protein: CASSFSRNTEAFF.

This chain connects TRBV28 to TRBJ2-5; TRBD1 agrees at 7 bases. Germline V gene data show CDR1 as MDHEN and CDR2 as SYDVKM. This CDR3 comprises 16 residues. Losses at the gene ends were 4 bases for V and 5 bases for J; bases not matched to a gene: 13. The CDR3 reads CASSSGPGQVGETQYF. The CDR3, as DNA: TGTGCCAGCAGTTCGGGGCCTGGACAGGTTGGGGAGACCCAGTACTTC.

This chain joins TRBV19 and TRBJ2-2; 7 bases match TRBD1. The CDR3 has 14 residues. Trimming removed 9 bases from V and 5 bases from J; junction bases left unmatched: 9. Germline loops: CDR1 LNHDA, CDR2 SQIVND (reference sequence). CDR3 coding DNA: TGTGCCAGCTCCCACAGGGGCCGTACCGGGGAGCTGTTTTTT. Translated: CASSHRGRTGELFF.

The V gene is TRBV18, the J gene TRBJ1-2; D not resolved. CDR3 length equals 13 residues. Germline assignment: CDR1 KGHSH and CDR2 LQKENI. Trimming removed 4 bases at V and 4 bases at J, with 10 bases between. The chain's CDR3 is CASSLERAYGYTF. The CDR3 DNA sequence: TGTGCCAGCTCACTAGAGAGGGCCTATGGCTACACCTTC.

V is TRBV11-1 and J is TRBJ2-3; D remains ambiguous. The V gene lost 5 bases and the J gene lost 4 bases, with 10 bases spanning the gap. The V gene's germline CDR1 is SGHAT and CDR2 FQDESV (reference sequence). There are 13 residues in the CDR3. The CDR3 coding sequence is TGTGCCAGCAGCCCGCGCCAGGCAGATACGCAGTATTTT. Translated, it gives CASSPRQADTQYF.

The genes are TRBV7-9 and TRBJ2-5; 10 nucleotides match TRBD1. Germline loops: CDR1 SEHNR, CDR2 FQNEAQ (reference sequence). The CDR3 contains 16 residues. V lost 1 base and J lost 2; bases outside the gene matches: 4. CDR3 in amino acids: CASSLGSGQGQETQYF. DNA for the CDR3: TGTGCCAGCAGCTTAGGGTCGGGACAGGGGCAAGAGACCCAGTACTTC.

In this sample, this clone turned up once. The chain links TRBV19 to TRBJ1-2; weak D call: TRBD1 (5 bases). The CDR3 has 14 amino acids. Trimming left V 5 bases short and J 4 bases short, with 14 bases between. The germline gives CDR1 LNHDA, CDR2 SQIVND (reference sequence). The CDR3: CASSSTATSYGYTF. The CDR3 DNA reads TGTGCCAGTAGTTCGACAGCCACTTCCTATGGCTACACCTTC.

This clone came up a few times. V and J are TRBV7-8 and TRBJ2-7; D perhaps matches TRBD2 (6 bases). V was cut by 5 bases and J by 0 bases, with 14 bases left in between. CDR1 and CDR2 from the germline V gene are SGHVS and FQNEAQ. This CDR3 has 15 residues. The CDR3 spells CASSALAVSSYEQYF. CDR3 sequence (DNA): TGTGCCAGCAGCGCATTAGCGGTAAGCTCCTACGAGCAGTACTTC.

The chain combines TRBV28 with TRBJ2-5; D call uncertain. The end of the DNA is better explained by TRBJ2-7, so the J call may be wrong. CDR1 and CDR2 from the germline V gene are MDHEN and SYDVKM. The CDR3 spans 11 residues. CDR3 bases: TGTGCCAGCAGTTCCTCCTACGAGCAGTACTTC. It yields the protein CASSSSYEQYF.

V usage is TRBV6-6 and J usage is TRBJ2-2, with 8 bases identical to TRBD1. In germline, CDR1 is MNHNY, CDR2 SVGAGI (reference sequence). The trim removed 5 bases at V and 5 bases at J, leaving 7 bases unmatched. This CDR3 contains 15 residues. CDR3 loop: CASSTGQGRTGELFF. As DNA, the CDR3 is TGTGCCAGCAGTACAGGACAGGGTAGGACCGGGGAGCTGTTTTTT.

V usage is TRBV27 and J usage is TRBJ1-2, with D unclear. V was shortened by 6 bases and J by 6 bases, with 8 bases between the two germline ends. In germline, CDR1 is MNHEY, CDR2 SMNVEV (reference sequence). The CDR3 runs to 11 residues. CDR3 loop: CASRQFDGYTF. The DNA for the CDR3 is TGTGCCAGCAGACAGTTTGATGGCTACACCTTC.

This clone came up once. The chain joins TRBV30 to TRBJ1-3, with a tentative D call TRBD1 (6 bases). The CDR3 consists of 15 residues. CDR1 and CDR2 from the germline V gene are GTSNPN and SVGIG (reference sequence). The germline V and J ends were trimmed by 0 bases and 9 bases, with 18 bases remaining between them. CDR3 residues: CAWSVGGAVWGTIYF. CDR3 sequence (DNA): TGTGCCTGGAGTGTAGGGGGGGCGGTCTGGGGCACCATATATTTT.

The V and J genes are TRBV7-2 and TRBJ1-5; D remains ambiguous. The CDR3 is 15 residues long. Trimming shortened V by 1 base and J by 4 bases, and 11 bases separated the two germline ends. From germline, CDR1 is SGHTA and CDR2 FQGNSA. DNA of the CDR3: TGTGCCAGCAGCTTAGAACGAGGTTGGAATCAGCCCCAGCATTTT. This translates into CASSLERGWNQPQHF. The full variable domain, in which reference TRBV7-2 and TRBJ1-5 provide the parts outside the CDR3, is GAGVSQSPSNKVTEKGKDVELRCDPISGHTALYWYRQSLGQGLEFLIYFQGNSAPDKSGLPSDRFSAERTGGSVSTLTIQRTQQEDSAVYLCASSLERGWNQPQHFGDGTRLSIL.

This chain joins TRBV12-1 and TRBJ1-1; the listed D gene, TRBD1, was not tested against the DNA. TRBV12-1 is recorded as a pseudogene. CDR3 size: 13 residues. CDR3 protein: CASSFEQGVEAFF. The CDR3 DNA is TGTGCCAGCAGCTTTGAACAGGGGGTTGAAGCTTTCTTT.